This T cell receptor beta chain emerged from a study of T cells expressing NK-cell markers (dated by TCRdb to 2019 to 2021). Describing the broader study: Three sorted T-cell subsets (CD3+CD56+NKG2C+, CD3+CD56+NKG2C- and CD3+CD56-NKG2C+) from fewer than 10 donors had their TCR beta-chain repertoires profiled. The eight sequenced donors were randomly selected healthy volunteers, three men and five women. Among the eight sequenced donors, only one was HCMV-seronegative, while the other seven were HCMV-seropositive. Libraries were sequenced as 2 x 150 bp reads on Illumina HiSeq 2000/2500, MiSeq or NextSeq.

General conclusions and limits of the study: Those dominant clonotypes were again the most abundant among CD3+CD56-NKG2C+ cells in several donors, at about 28.3-60.1%. In six donors, the dominant CD3+CD56+NKG2C+ clonotypes were among the top 10 CD8+ clonotypes and accounted for about 1.0-7.5% of CD8+ T cells. It remained unclear whether the expanded NKG2C-expressing T cell clones were specific for HCMV antigens.

The instrument was an Illumina HiSeq 2000. TCR beta cDNA libraries were prepared using 5'RACE template switching, which introduced a universal primer site and unique molecular identifiers. Synthesis of cDNA was primed from the TCR beta constant segment and was followed by two consecutive PCR amplification steps. The original pipeline was this. MIGEC was used to demultiplex reads and group reads by UMI, and MiTCR was used to assemble and quantify clonotypes. Only TCR cDNA sequences supported by at least two reads were kept to exclude erroneous sequences. Downstream repertoire analysis used the tcR package, and clonotypes were matched across fractions by CDR3 nucleotide sequence plus V segment. VDJmatch was used to annotate antigen specificity against VDJdb, with one amino acid substitution allowed in CDR3. Following TCRdb reprocessing, every CDR3 protein sequence forms one entry, and DNA is not provided. The V and J calls, along with clone size, are taken from TCRdb and not from the paper's own processing. The sample table gives about 550,000 distinct CDR3 sequences. The ten largest account for approximately 3.5% of the sample.

To note about this clonotype: Its specific antigen is unknown.

From its cysteine to its phenylalanine, the CDR3 spans 11 amino acids. No coding sequence is recorded. The germline V gene (reference sequence) specifies DFQATT as CDR1 and SNEGSKA as CDR2. HCMV-specific IgG was detected in serum with a commercial ELISA kit to determine HCMV serostatus. Peripheral blood mononuclear cells were isolated from blood by Ficoll density gradient centrifugation. This receptor was taken from a man aged 18 to 29 in good health. Donor details come from another sample of the same person, matched by shared clones. Recombination linked TRBV20-1 to TRBJ2-1; TCRdb calls TRBD2, which cannot be checked without DNA. The sample was blood T cells: a sorted CD56 or NKG2C T cell subset, CD4+ or CD8+ T cells, or bulk PBMC T cells (not recorded which). The encoded CDR3 is CSALLAEEQFF.